This record concerns one TCR beta chain sequence. The antigen is undetermined. The source of the sample is a study of Ad26.COV2.S vaccination and SARS-CoV-2 variants. Study information: Within the COV1001 Ad26.COV2.S trial arm, the donor was enrolled. Ad26.COV2.S, an intramuscular injection, was given once or twice 56 days apart. Whole-study results and caveats: Recipients of either vaccine or placebo displayed similar breadth of non-spike TCRs. Total responses of T cells may have been underestimated by the analyses of TCR breadth and depth.

V lost 1 base, J lost 10 bases, and 11 bases lay in between. The CDR3 is 13 amino acids. Here immunoSEQ multiplex PCR was the method, and the copy in TCRdb shows in-frame clones only, minus some. The sample holds hundreds of thousands of clones, approximately 90% seen once. Treatment in this sample: over 15 received Ad26.COV2.S at low or high dose, single or two shots; about 5 received placebo; per-sample allocation not given. The investigators took samples on day 63 after the first vaccine or placebo injection. The source was peripheral blood, collected in a trial of Ad26.COV2.S vaccine versus placebo. The clonotype was recovered from a person aged 18-65 years who received the Ad26.COV2.S COVID-19 vaccine or a placebo. The chain carries TRBV12-3 or TRBV12-4 and TRBJ1-5; no firm D call. CDR3 sequence reads: CASSLGGERPQHF. In nucleotides, the CDR3 is TGTGCCAGCAGTTTAGGCGGAGAACGACCCCAGCATTTT.